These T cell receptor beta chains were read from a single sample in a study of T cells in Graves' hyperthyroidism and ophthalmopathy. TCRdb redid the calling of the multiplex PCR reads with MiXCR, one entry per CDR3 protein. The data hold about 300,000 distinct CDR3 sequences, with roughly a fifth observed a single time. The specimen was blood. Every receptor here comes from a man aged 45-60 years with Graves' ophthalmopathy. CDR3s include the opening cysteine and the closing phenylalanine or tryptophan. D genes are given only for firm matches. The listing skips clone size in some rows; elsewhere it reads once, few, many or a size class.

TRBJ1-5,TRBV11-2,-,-,TGTGCCAGCAGCTTAGTGGCAGGGGAAGGTCAGCCCCAGCATTTT,CASSLVAGEGQPQHF
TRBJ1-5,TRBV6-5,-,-,TGTGCCAGCAGTTCCCTCGGTGGCAGATCTTATAGCAATCAGCCCCAGCATTTT,CASSSLGGRSYSNQPQHF
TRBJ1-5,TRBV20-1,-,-,TGCAGTGCTATACAGGTTAATCAGCCCCAGCATTTT,CSAIQVNQPQHF
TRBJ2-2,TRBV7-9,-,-,TGTGCCAGCAGGGCCGCTATGGGCGGGGAGCTGTTTTTT,CASRAAMGGELFF
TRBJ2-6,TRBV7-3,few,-,TGTGCCAGCAGCTTACAGCCTCCCTCTGGGGCCAACGTCCTGACTTTC,CASSLQPPSGANVLTF
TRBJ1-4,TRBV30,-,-,TGTGCCTGGAAAACCGGGACGGGAGAAAAACTGTTTTTT,CAWKTGTGEKLFF
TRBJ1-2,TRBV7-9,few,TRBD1,TGTGCCAGCAGCTTAGCCGCCGGGACAGGGGAGAGCTCTAACTATGGCTACACCTTC,CASSLAAGTGESSNYGYTF
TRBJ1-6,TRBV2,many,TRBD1,TGTGCCAGCAGTGCAGGGGGAACCTATAATTCACCCCTCCACTTT,CASSAGGTYNSPLHF
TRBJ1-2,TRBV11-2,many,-,TGTGCCAGCAGCTTAAGCGGATACTATGGCTACACCTTC,CASSLSGYYGYTF
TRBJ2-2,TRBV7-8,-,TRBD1,TGTGCCAGCAGCTTATCGACAGGGGGAAACACCGGGGAGCTGTTTTTT,CASSLSTGGNTGELFF
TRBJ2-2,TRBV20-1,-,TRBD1,TGCAGTGCTCTACACGGACAGGGGGCGGGAGGGGAGCTGTTTTTT,CSALHGQGAGGELFF
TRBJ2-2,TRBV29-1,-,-,TGCAGCGTGAGCACAGGCGCCGGGGAGCTGTTTTTT,CSVSTGAGELFF
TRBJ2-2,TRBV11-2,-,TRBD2,TGTGCCAGCAGGTTAAGACTAGCGGGTCGGAACACCGGGGAGCTGTTTTTT,CASRLRLAGRNTGELFF
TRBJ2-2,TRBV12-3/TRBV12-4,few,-,TGTGCCAGCAGGGGTAGGACCGGGGAGCTGTTTTTT,CASRGRTGELFF
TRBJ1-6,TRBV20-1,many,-,TGCAGTGCTAGAGTGATAGGGGGGTCTTCACCCCTCCACTTT,CSARVIGGSSPLHF
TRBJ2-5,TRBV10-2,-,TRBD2,TGCGCCAGTGGGACTAGCGGACAAGAGACCCAGTACTTC,CASGTSGQETQYF
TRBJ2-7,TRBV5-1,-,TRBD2,TGCGCCAGCAGCTTGCCTAGCGGGAACTCCTACGAGCAGTACTTC,CASSLPSGNSYEQYF
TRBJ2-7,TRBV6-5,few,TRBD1,TGTGCCAGCAGTTACTCAGACAGGGAATGGGAGCAGTACTTC,CASSYSDREWEQYF
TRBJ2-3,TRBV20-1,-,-,TGCAGTGCTCAACGAGGGGTAGGGATAGATACGCAGTATTTT,CSAQRGVGIDTQYF
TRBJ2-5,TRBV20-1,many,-,TGCAGTGCTCCCCGGGGCGGTGATCTAACGGAGACCCAGTACTTC,CSAPRGGDLTETQYF
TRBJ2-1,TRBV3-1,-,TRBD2,TGTGCCAGCAGCCAAGTGGGACTAGCGGGAACACGGGGCAATGAGCAGTTCTTC,CASSQVGLAGTRGNEQFF
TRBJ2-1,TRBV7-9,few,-,TGTGCCAGCAGGGGACCCCCCAATGAGCAGTTCTTC,CASRGPPNEQFF